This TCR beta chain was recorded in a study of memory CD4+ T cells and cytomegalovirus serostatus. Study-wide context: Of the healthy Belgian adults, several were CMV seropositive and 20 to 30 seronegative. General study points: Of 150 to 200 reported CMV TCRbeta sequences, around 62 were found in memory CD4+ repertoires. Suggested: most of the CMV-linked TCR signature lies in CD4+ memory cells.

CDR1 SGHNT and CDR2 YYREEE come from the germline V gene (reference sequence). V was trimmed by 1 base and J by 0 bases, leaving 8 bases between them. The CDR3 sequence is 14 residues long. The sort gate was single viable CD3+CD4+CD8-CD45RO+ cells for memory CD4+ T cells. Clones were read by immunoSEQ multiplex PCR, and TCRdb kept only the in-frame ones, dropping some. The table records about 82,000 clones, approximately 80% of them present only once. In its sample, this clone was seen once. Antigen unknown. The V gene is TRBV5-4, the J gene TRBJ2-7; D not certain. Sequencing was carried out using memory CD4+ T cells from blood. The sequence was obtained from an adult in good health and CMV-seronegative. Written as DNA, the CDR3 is TGTGCCAGCAGCTTGCCTGAAAGCTCCTACGAGCAGTACTTC. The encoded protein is CASSLPESSYEQYF.